A single sample is the source of the 11 T cell receptor beta chains below, sequenced in a study of early T cells in non-severe SARS-CoV-2 infection (dated by TCRdb to about 2021). To prepare the library, 5' RACE was applied. TCRdb shows the sequencer as NextSeq 500. TCRdb reprocessed the public reads (quality trimming at Q25 with fastp, clone calling with MiXCR) and kept in-frame beta chains. Entries that share a CDR3 protein sequence are merged under the most common genes and DNA. A total of 45,000 or so distinct CDR3 sequences appear in this sample, about 25% of them only once. The biggest ten clones account for 4.6% of the sample. Sequences were derived from whole blood, sampled at baseline. The receptors come from an adult who was a healthcare worker with PCR-confirmed SARS-CoV-2 infection or an uninfected control (not recorded which).

There are a few counts of this clonotype. The rearrangement uses TRBV4-1 and TRBJ2-2; a possible D gene is TRBD2 (6 bases). Per the germline V gene, CDR1 is MGHRA and CDR2 is YSYEKL. The CDR3 consists of 16 residues. V was clipped by 0 bases and J by 5 bases, with 13 bases between them. CDR3 DNA: TGCGCCAGCAGCCAAGATGCGGCGGGACGGACCGGGGAGCTGTTTTTT. Protein: CASSQDAAGRTGELFF.

The chain carries TRBV6-5 and TRBJ2-7; D ambiguous. Trimming left V 6 bases short and J 3 bases short, with 21 bases between. The germline V gene encodes CDR1 MNHEY and CDR2 SVGAGI. The CDR3 has 16 residues. The CDR3 is CASRSLTGGLNYEQYF. The CDR3 DNA follows: TGTGCCAGCAGATCCCTAACGGGCGGTCTCAACTACGAGCAGTACTTC.

There are a few counts of this clonotype. The chain employs TRBV12-3 or TRBV12-4 and TRBJ1-1; 7 bases are shared with TRBD1. After removal of 2 bases from V and 5 bases from J, the junction contained 8 bases not matched to a gene. The length of the CDR3 is 15 residues. In nucleotides, the CDR3 is TGTGCCAGCAGTTTATGGGGCAGGGGGGAGACTGAAGCTTTCTTT. Its protein product is CASSLWGRGETEAFF.

The sample holds many counts of this clonotype. The chain has TRBV7-9 and TRBJ1-6; 7 bases agree with TRBD1. The CDR3 is made up of 16 amino acids. The germline V gene has CDR1 SEHNR and CDR2 FQNEAQ (reference sequence). The V and J ends lost 0 bases and 10 bases, in that order; junction bases with no gene match: 9. The CDR3 loop reads CASSLALTGSGSPLHF. The CDR3 DNA sequence: TGTGCCAGCAGCTTAGCGCTGACAGGGAGCGGCTCACCCCTCCACTTT. Complete variable domain (other parts from reference TRBV7-9 and TRBJ1-6): DTGVSQNPRHKITKRGQNVTFRCDPISEHNRLYWYRQTLGQGPEFLTYFQNEAQLEKSRLLSDRFSAERPKGSFSTLEIQRTEQGDSAMYLCASSLALTGSGSPLHFGNGTRLTVT.

This chain connects TRBV18 to TRBJ1-1; the D is unclear. The CDR3 extends over 15 amino acids. The germline V gene encodes CDR1 KGHSH and CDR2 LQKENI. V was shortened by 0 bases and J by 7 bases, with 15 bases between the two germline ends. This chain's CDR3 is CASSPPSGGRVEAFF. DNA for the CDR3: TGTGCCAGCTCACCACCGAGTGGAGGAAGGGTTGAAGCTTTCTTT. Using reference TRBV18 and TRBJ1-1 for the parts outside the CDR3, the full variable domain is NAGVMQNPRHLVRRRGQEARLRCSPMKGHSHVYWYRQLPEEGLKFMVYLQKENIIDESGMPKERFSAEFPKEGPSILRIQQVVRGDSAAYFCASSPPSGGRVEAFFGQGTRLTVV.

The J gene is TRBJ1-1, the V gene TRBV12-3 or TRBV12-4; D not certain. V lost 6 bases, J lost 4 bases, and 12 bases lay in between. This CDR3 has 13 amino acids. The CDR3 reads CASRPTWATEAFF. Here the CDR3 DNA reads TGTGCCAGCAGACCGACATGGGCCACTGAAGCTTTCTTT.

This sequence joins TRBV12-3 or TRBV12-4 and TRBJ2-1; D gene unclear. The CDR3 contains 15 residues. V lost 7 bases and J 1 base, leaving 14 bases between the germline ends. The CDR3 loop reads CASTSVVESYNEQFF. CDR3 DNA: TGTGCCAGCACCTCCGTAGTGGAGTCCTACAATGAGCAGTTCTTC.

This chain joins TRBV29-1 and TRBJ2-2; TRBD2 might be the D (5 bases). Looked up from germline, CDR1 is SQVTM and CDR2 is ANQGSEA. Trimming removed 4 bases from V and 7 bases from J, with 16 bases in between. The CDR3 contains 14 residues. As DNA, the CDR3 is TGCAGCGTTGTTAGAGGACTGGGTGGCGGGGAGCTGTTTTTT. This gives the protein CSVVRGLGGGELFF.

The chain carries TRBV7-2 and TRBJ1-4; D remains unclear. CDR3 length: 12 residues. V was cut by 5 bases and J by 8 bases, with 9 bases left in between. Per germline, CDR1 SGHTA and CDR2 FQGNSA. CDR3 region: CASSPVGEKLFF. The CDR3 DNA reads as TGTGCCAGCAGCCCTGTCGGGGAAAAACTGTTTTTT.

CDR3 protein: CSARDQGGTQYF. The CDR3 DNA is TGCAGTGCTAGAGATCAGGGCGGTACGCAGTATTTT. The chain uses TRBV20-1 and TRBJ2-3, with D possibly matching TRBD1 (5 bases). There are 12 residues in the CDR3. Germline V gives CDR1 DFQATT, CDR2 SNEGSKA (reference sequence). V gave up 0 bases and J gave up 8 bases, with 9 bases separating them.

The rearrangement joins TRBV12-3 or TRBV12-4 to TRBJ2-7; TRBD1 or TRBD2 may be the D gene (6 bases each). The length of the CDR3 is 15 residues. Trimming cost V 3 bases and J 0 bases, with 12 bases left between them. The DNA of the CDR3 is TGTGCCAGCAGTTTCTTCCGGGGGCCCTCCTACGAGCAGTACTTC. It is translated as CASSFFRGPSYEQYF.